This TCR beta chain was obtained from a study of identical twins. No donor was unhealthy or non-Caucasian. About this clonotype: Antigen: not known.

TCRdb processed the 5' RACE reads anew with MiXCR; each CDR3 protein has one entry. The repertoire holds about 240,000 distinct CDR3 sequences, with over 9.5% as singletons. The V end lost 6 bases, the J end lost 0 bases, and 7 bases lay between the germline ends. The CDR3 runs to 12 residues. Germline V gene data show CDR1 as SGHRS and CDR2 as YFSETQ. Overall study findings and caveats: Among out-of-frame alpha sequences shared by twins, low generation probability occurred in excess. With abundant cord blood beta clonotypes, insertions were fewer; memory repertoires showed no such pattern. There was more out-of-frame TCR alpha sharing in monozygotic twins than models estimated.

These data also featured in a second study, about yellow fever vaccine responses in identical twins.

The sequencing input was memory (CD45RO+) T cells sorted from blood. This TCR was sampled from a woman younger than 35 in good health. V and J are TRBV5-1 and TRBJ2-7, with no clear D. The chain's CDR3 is CASTAVSYEQYF. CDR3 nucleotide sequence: TGCGCCAGCACCGCTGTCTCCTACGAGCAGTACTTC.